This paragraph covers one T cell receptor (beta chain) sequence. As yet, its antigen is unknown. The PCR used 60 Vbeta and 13 Jbeta primers. This table comes from immunoSEQ multiplex PCR, and its TCRdb copy is limited to in-frame clones, with some not included. The table shows 150,000 to 200,000 clones, with less than 90% occurring only once. These data are taken from a study of cytomegalovirus exposure and HLA in healthy donors. Study at large: The Caucasian-associated ancestry cluster held around 81% of a few hundred genotyped donors.

Study observations and caveats: Researchers catalogued approximately 160 TCR beta chains as cytomegalovirus-associated. TCR beta V segments were, for the most part, productive about 87% or about 30% of the time in an earlier analysis.

The CDR3 is 15 amino acids. V shed 5 bases and J 6 bases; nucleotides not matched to a gene: 7. Germline V gene lookup returns CDR1 MNHEY and CDR2 SMNVEV (reference sequence). This chain links TRBV27 with TRBJ2-7, with 13 positions matching TRBD2. The sequencing input was PBMCs. The sequence derives from a boy under 18 in good health and CMV-seronegative. The CDR3 DNA follows: TGTGCCAGCAGTCCCGGGACTAGCGGGGCTCTCGAGCAGTACTTC. This sequence encodes CASSPGTSGALEQYF.